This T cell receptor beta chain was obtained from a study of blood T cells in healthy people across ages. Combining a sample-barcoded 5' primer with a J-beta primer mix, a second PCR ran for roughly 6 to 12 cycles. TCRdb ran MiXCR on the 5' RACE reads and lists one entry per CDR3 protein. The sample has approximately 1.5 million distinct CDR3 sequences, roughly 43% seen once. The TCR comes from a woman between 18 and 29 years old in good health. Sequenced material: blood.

CDR3 amino acids: CASTGSSGNEQFF. In nucleotides, the CDR3 is TGTGCCAGCACCGGGTCGTCCGGTAATGAGCAGTTCTTC. The chain has TRBV25-1 and TRBJ2-1; D is ambiguous. This CDR3 is built from 13 residues. V shed 7 bases and J shed 7 bases, with 14 bases lying between them. Germline loops: CDR1 MGHDK, CDR2 SYGVNS.